This note documents a single T cell receptor (beta chain) sequence. The entry originates in a study of OX40 agonist ivuxolimab in advanced cancers. Looking at the study overall: Participants could have had prior anti-PD-1, anti-PD-L1 or anti-CTLA-4 therapy, and roughly 39% had some.

Assay: immunoSEQ multiplex PCR; the TCRdb copy retains only in-frame clones and omits some. In the table there are 99,000 or so clones, around 95% of which are singletons. Germline loops: CDR1 SGHNT, CDR2 YYREEE (reference sequence). Trimming at V came to 0 bases and at J to 4 bases, leaving 1 base not matched to a gene. The CDR3 has 15 residues. The chain is built from TRBV5-4 and TRBJ2-1; 10 nucleotides line up with TRBD2. The TCR comes from an adult with an advanced solid tumor such as melanoma, head and neck, liver or kidney cancer. Sequenced here: CD4+ or CD8+ T cells sorted from blood, sampled in a trial of the OX40 agonist ivuxolimab. The CDR3 DNA sequence: TGTGCCAGCAGCTTGGTAGCGGGGGGTTACAATGAGCAGTTCTTC. Residues: CASSLVAGGYNEQFF. Combining the CDR3 with reference TRBV5-4 and TRBJ2-1 gives the whole variable domain ETGVTQSPTHLIKTRGQQVTLRCSSQSGHNTVSWYQQALGQGPQFIFQYYREEENGRGNFPPRFSGLQFPNYSSELNVNALELDDSALYLCASSLVAGGYNEQFFGPGTRLTVL.